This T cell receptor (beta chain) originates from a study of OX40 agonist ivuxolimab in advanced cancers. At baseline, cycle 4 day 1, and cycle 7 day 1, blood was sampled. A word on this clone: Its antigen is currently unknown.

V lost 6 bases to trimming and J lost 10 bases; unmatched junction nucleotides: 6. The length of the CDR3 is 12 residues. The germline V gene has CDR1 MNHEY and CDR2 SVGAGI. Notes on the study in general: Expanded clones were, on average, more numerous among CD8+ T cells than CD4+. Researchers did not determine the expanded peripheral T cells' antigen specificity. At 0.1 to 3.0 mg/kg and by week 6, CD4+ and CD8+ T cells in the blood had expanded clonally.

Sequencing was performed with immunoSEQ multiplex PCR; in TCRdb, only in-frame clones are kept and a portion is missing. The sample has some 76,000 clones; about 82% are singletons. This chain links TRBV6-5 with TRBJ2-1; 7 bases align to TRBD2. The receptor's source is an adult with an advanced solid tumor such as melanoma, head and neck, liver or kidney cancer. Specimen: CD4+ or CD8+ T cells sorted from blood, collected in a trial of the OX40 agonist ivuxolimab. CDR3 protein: CASSATTSEQFF. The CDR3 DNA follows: TGTGCCAGCAGCGCGACGACTAGCGAGCAGTTCTTC.